The 19 T cell receptor beta chains listed next were all sequenced from one sample in a study of monozygotic twins with cystic fibrosis. Assay: immunoSEQ multiplex PCR; the TCRdb copy retains only in-frame clones and omits some. The sample contains about 36,000 clones, about 89% of which appear only once. Source material: blood. These receptors originate from a boy aged 2 to 9 with cystic fibrosis.

The gene calls are TRBV9 and TRBJ2-2, with 12 bases that match TRBD1. V was pared by 4 bases and J by 4 bases, with 8 bases of the junction left unmatched. The germline CDR1 and CDR2 sequences are SGDLS and YYNGEE. This CDR3 is built from 17 residues. CDR3: CASSHIRDRGPTGELFF. The DNA for the CDR3 is TGTGCCAGCAGCCATATCCGGGACAGGGGGCCCACCGGGGAGCTGTTTTTT.

J is TRBJ1-6 and V is TRBV9, with a weak D call TRBD1 (5 bases). Between the trimmed V and J ends, which lost 0 bases and 6 bases, there was a span of 7 bases. Germline-derived CDR1 and CDR2 are SGDLS and YYNGEE. The CDR3 length is 14 residues. The CDR3 DNA reads as TGTGCCAGCAGCGTAGCAGGGAGTAATTCACCCCTCCACTTT. Its protein is CASSVAGSNSPLHF. The full variable domain, its missing parts supplied by reference TRBV9 and TRBJ1-6, is DSGVTQTPKHLITATGQRVTLRCSPRSGDLSVYWYQQSLDQGLQFLIQYYNGEERAKGNILERFSAQQFPDLHSELNLSSLELGDSALYFCASSVAGSNSPLHFGNGTRLTVT.

This chain links TRBV11-3 with TRBJ1-6; tentatively, D is TRBD1 (6 bases). Germline V lookup: CDR1 SGHNT, CDR2 YENEEA. Trimming cost V 2 bases and J 7 bases, with 9 bases left between them. The CDR3 loop spans 14 amino acids. Written as DNA, the CDR3 is TGTGCCAGCAGCTTACACAGGGACAATTCACCCCTCCACTTT. Its protein is CASSLHRDNSPLHF.

The chain is built from TRBV5-6 and TRBJ2-7; D may be TRBD1 or TRBD2 (5 bases each). The CDR3 runs 13 residues. Germline CDR1 reads SGHDT; CDR2 reads YYEEEE. Trimming removed 2 bases from V and 6 bases from J, with 12 bases in between. The CDR3 reads CASSFWGNGEQYF. CDR3 DNA: TGTGCCAGCAGCTTTTGGGGGAACGGCGAGCAGTACTTC. Using reference TRBV5-6 and TRBJ2-7 for the parts outside the CDR3, the full variable domain is DAGVTQSPTHLIKTRGQQVTLRCSPKSGHDTVSWYQQALGQGPQFIFQYYEEEERQRGNFPDRFSGHQFPNYSSELNVNALLLGDSALYLCASSFWGNGEQYFGPGTRLTVT.

This chain joins TRBV11-2 and TRBJ2-3; perhaps D is TRBD1 or TRBD2 (5 bases each). Between the trimmed V and J ends, which lost 2 bases and 1 base, there was a span of 10 bases. The CDR3 consists of 15 residues. The germline CDR1 and CDR2 sequences are SGHAT and FQNNGV. CDR3 protein: CASSLRGAGTDTQYF. The CDR3 DNA reads as TGTGCCAGCAGCTTAAGAGGGGCGGGCACAGATACGCAGTATTTT.

This chain joins TRBV6-5 and TRBJ1-2; D ambiguous. Germline loops: CDR1 MNHEY, CDR2 SVGAGI. V was clipped by 0 bases and J by 4 bases, with 12 bases between them. The CDR3 spans 15 residues. The CDR3 region has the DNA TGTGCCAGCAGTTACTCGATTTCCGGGCGCTATGGCTACACCTTC. This translates into CASSYSISGRYGYTF.

The rearrangement links TRBV6-1 to TRBJ2-5, with no clear D. From germline, CDR1 is MNHNS and CDR2 SASEGT. The CDR3 consists of 10 residues. Trimming stripped 1 base from V and 6 bases from J, with 0 bases between. In DNA form, the CDR3 reads TGTGCCAGCAGTGAAGAGACCCAGTACTTC. It yields the protein CASSEETQYF.

The chain couples TRBV4-1 to TRBJ1-4; D is undetermined. CDR1 MGHRA and CDR2 YSYEKL come from the germline V gene. The germline V and J ends were trimmed by 0 bases and 10 bases, with 6 bases remaining between them. This CDR3 contains 12 residues. The CDR3 nucleotides read TGCGCCAGCAGCCAAGAGGCGGGAAAACTGTTTTTT. It codes for CASSQEAGKLFF.

V usage is TRBV7-3 and J usage is TRBJ2-1; D unclear. Trimming pared 4 bases from V and 16 bases from J, leaving 20 bases between. In germline, CDR1 is SGHTA, CDR2 FQGTGA. The CDR3 consists of 13 residues. CDR3 residues: CASSSRSTDGVFF. The CDR3 DNA sequence: TGTGCCAGCAGCTCGCGGAGTACGGACGGCGTTTTCTTC.

V and J are TRBV7-2 and TRBJ2-7; D remains unclear. Germline-derived CDR1 and CDR2 are SGHTA and FQGNSA. Trimming took 1 base from V and 0 from J, leaving 10 bases between them. The CDR3 runs to 15 residues. The CDR3 sequence is CASSLVAASSYEQYF. The CDR3 nucleotides are TGTGCCAGCAGCTTAGTGGCGGCTAGCTCCTACGAGCAGTACTTC. The complete variable domain, with remaining parts taken from reference TRBV7-2 and TRBJ2-7, reads GAGVSQSPSNKVTEKGKDVELRCDPISGHTALYWYRQSLGQGLEFLIYFQGNSAPDKSGLPSDRFSAERTGGSVSTLTIQRTQQEDSAVYLCASSLVAASSYEQYFGPGTRLTVT.

The chain carries TRBV27 and TRBJ2-7, with D possibly matching TRBD1 (5 bases). V was pared by 0 bases and J by 3 bases, with 6 bases between. The CDR3 spans 13 residues. CDR1 and CDR2 (germline): MNHEY, SMNVEV (reference sequence). This CDR3 reads CASSLSTGYEQYF. Written as DNA, the CDR3 is TGTGCCAGCAGTTTATCAACAGGCTACGAGCAGTACTTC.

This chain connects TRBV6-1 to TRBJ2-1, with D unclear. V was clipped by 1 base and J by 2 bases, with 15 bases between them. The CDR3 is 17 residues long. Germline V gives CDR1 MNHNS, CDR2 SASEGT. Here the CDR3 reads CASSEDALLLPYNEQFF. CDR3 in DNA: TGTGCCAGCAGTGAAGATGCACTGCTGTTGCCCTACAATGAGCAGTTCTTC.

The chain is built from TRBV27 and TRBJ1-4; unclear D gene. The CDR3 runs 12 residues. Germline V gene data show CDR1 as MNHEY and CDR2 as SMNVEV (reference sequence). Trimming removed 2 bases at V and 11 bases at J, with 9 bases between. CDR3 sequence: CASSLTGYKLFF. CDR3 DNA: TGTGCCAGCAGTTTAACGGGGTATAAACTGTTTTTT.

The chain links TRBV5-1 to TRBJ2-3; D remains unclear. V shed 4 bases and J shed 2 bases, with 5 bases lying between them. From germline, CDR1 is SGHRS and CDR2 YFSETQ. This CDR3 comprises 12 residues. CDR3 residues: CASSLHTDTQYF. The CDR3 DNA sequence: TGCGCCAGCAGCCTGCACACAGATACGCAGTATTTT.

This clone was counted once. The chain recombines TRBV21-1 with TRBJ1-1. TRBV21-1 is classified as a pseudogene. This CDR3 comprises 15 residues. Here the CDR3 reads CASSKREGRNTEAFF. In DNA, the CDR3 is TGTGCCAGCAGCAAAAGGGAGGGACGGAACACTGAAGCTTTCTTT.

V usage is TRBV19 and J usage is TRBJ1-6; possible D gene TRBD1, 5 bases. Per germline, CDR1 LNHDA and CDR2 SQIVND (reference sequence). This CDR3 has 14 amino acids. V was shortened by 4 bases and J by 2 bases, with 6 bases between the two germline ends. The CDR3 loop is CASSTTAYNSPLHF. The CDR3 DNA reads TGTGCCAGTAGTACGACAGCCTATAATTCACCCCTCCACTTT.

V and J are TRBV28 and TRBJ1-1; D gene uncertain. The CDR3 runs 16 residues. V lost 4 bases and J 1 base, leaving 16 bases between the germline ends. From germline, CDR1 is MDHEN and CDR2 SYDVKM. As DNA, the CDR3 is TGTGCCAGCAGTTCTCCGTTTATAAACCCGAACACTGAAGCTTTCTTT. Its translation is CASSSPFINPNTEAFF.

The gene calls are TRBV11-1 and TRBJ2-1; maybe TRBD2 (6 bases). With 4 bases removed from V and 10 bases from J, the gap between germline ends came to 20 bases. This CDR3 spans 15 amino acids. Germline V CDR1 and CDR2: SGHAT, FQDESV (reference sequence). CDR3 nucleotide sequence: TGTGCCAGCAGCTCGGACTACTCCTTTACTCGCGAGCAGTTCTTC. Translated: CASSSDYSFTREQFF.

The chain couples TRBV6-5 to TRBJ1-2; perhaps TRBD1 as D (6 bases). Germline V gives CDR1 MNHEY, CDR2 SVGAGI. V was pared by 4 bases and J by 5 bases, with 17 bases between. CDR3 length: 15 residues. This CDR3 is CASSSGPRGWYGYTF. CDR3 bases: TGTGCCAGCAGTTCCGGGCCTAGGGGGTGGTATGGCTACACCTTC.